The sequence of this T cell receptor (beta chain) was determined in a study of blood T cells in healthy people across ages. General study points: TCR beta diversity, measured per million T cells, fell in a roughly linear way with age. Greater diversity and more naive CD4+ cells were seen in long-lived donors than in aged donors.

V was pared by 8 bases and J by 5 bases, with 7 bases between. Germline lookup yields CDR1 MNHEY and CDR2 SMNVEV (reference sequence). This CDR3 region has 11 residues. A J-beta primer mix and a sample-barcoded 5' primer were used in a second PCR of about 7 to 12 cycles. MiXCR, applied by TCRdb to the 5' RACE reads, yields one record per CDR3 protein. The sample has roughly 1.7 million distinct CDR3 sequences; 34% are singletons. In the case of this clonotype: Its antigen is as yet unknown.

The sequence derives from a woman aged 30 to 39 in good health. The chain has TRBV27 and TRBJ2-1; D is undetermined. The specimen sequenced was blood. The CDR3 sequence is CASWYHNEQFF. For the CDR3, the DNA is TGTGCCAGCTGGTACCACAATGAGCAGTTCTTC.